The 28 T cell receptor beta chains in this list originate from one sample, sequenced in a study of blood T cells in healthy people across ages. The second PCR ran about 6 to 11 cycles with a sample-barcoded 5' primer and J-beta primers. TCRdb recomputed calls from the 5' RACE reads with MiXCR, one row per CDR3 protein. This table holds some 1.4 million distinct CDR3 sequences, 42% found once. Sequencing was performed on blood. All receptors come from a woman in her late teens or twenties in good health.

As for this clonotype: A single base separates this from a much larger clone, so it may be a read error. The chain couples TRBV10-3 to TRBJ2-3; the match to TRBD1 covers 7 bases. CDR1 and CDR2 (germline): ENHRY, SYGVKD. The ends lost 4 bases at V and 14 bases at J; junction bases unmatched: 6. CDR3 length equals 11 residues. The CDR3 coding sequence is TGTGCCATCAGTGGCACAGGGGAGTGGTATTTT. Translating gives CAISGTGEWYF.

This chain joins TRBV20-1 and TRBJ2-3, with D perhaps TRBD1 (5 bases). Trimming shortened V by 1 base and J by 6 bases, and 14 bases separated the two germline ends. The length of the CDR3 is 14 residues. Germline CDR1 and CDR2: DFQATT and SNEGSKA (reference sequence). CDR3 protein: CSARVGPTADTQYF. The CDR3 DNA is TGCAGTGCTAGAGTGGGGCCTACGGCCGATACGCAGTATTTT.

The CDR3 coding sequence is TGTGCCAGCACCGGTGCCCCCCCAGATACGCAGTATTTT. Its translation is CASTGAPPDTQYF. The chain combines TRBV6-5 with TRBJ2-3; D is undetermined. In germline, CDR1 is MNHEY, CDR2 SVGAGI. Trimming pared 7 bases from V and 4 bases from J, leaving 12 bases between. The CDR3 has 13 residues.

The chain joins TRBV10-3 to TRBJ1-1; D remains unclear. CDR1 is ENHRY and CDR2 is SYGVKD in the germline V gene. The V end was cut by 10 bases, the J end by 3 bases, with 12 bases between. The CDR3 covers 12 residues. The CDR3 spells CATQLRDTEAFF. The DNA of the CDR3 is TGTGCCACCCAACTGAGGGACACTGAAGCTTTCTTT.

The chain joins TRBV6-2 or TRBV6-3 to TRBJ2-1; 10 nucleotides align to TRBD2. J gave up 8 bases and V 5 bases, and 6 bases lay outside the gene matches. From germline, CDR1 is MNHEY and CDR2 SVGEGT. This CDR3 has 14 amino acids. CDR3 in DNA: TGTGCCAGCAGTCCCGGGACTAGCGAAGATGAGCAGTTCTTC. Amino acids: CASSPGTSEDEQFF.

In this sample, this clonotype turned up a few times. In DNA, the CDR3 is TGTGCCAGCAGTGGCCGGCCTTCCGCTATAGAGCAGTACTTC. Its translation is CASSGRPSAIEQYF. The V call is TRBV12-3 or TRBV12-4, the J call TRBJ2-7, with D uncertain. V lost 5 bases and J 7 bases, leaving 18 bases between the germline ends. The CDR3 has 14 residues.

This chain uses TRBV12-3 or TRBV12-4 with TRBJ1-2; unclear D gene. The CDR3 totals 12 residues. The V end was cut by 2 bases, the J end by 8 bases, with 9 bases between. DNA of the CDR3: TGTGCCAGCAGTTTAAACGGGATGGGCTACACCTTC. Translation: CASSLNGMGYTF.

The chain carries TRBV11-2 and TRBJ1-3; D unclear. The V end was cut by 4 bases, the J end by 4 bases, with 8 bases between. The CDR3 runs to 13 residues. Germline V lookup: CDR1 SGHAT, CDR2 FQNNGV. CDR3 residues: CASSYSAGNTIYF. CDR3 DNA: TGTGCCAGCAGCTACTCTGCCGGAAACACCATATATTTT.

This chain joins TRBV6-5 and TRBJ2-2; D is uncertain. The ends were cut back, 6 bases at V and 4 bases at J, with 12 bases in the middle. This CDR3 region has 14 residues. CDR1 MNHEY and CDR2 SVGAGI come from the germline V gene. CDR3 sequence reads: CASSRGLATGELFF. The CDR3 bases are TGTGCCAGCAGCCGTGGGCTGGCCACCGGGGAGCTGTTTTTT.

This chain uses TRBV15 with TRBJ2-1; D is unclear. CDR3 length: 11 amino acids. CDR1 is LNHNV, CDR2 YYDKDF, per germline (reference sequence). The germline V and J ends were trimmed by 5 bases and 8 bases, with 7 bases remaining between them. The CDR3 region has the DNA TGTGCCACCAGCTCGAGGTATGAGCAGTTCTTC. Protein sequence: CATSSRYEQFF. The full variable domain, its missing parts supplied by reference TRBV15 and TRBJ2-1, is DAMVIQNPRYQVTQFGKPVTLSCSQTLNHNVMYWYQQKSSQAPKLLFHYYDKDFNNEADTPDNFQSRRPNTSFCFLDIRSPGLGDTAMYLCATSSRYEQFFGPGTRLTVL.

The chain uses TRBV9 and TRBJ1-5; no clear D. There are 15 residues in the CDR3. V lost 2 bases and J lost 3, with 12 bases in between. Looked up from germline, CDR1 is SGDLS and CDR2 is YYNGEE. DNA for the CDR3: TGTGCCAGCAGCGTCGGGAGTTTGGACAATCAGCCCCAGCATTTT. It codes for CASSVGSLDNQPQHF.

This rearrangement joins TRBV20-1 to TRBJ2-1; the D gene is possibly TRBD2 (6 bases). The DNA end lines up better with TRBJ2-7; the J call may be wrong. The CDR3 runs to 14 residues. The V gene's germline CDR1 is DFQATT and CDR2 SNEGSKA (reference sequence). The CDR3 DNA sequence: TGCAGTGCTATACCGGGACTGGGGAACAATGAGCAGTACTTC. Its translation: CSAIPGLGNNEQYF.

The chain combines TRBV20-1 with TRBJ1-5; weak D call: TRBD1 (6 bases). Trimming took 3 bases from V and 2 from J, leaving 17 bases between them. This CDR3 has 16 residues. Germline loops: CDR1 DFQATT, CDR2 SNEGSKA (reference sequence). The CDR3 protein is CSARGKQGLGNQPQHF. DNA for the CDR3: TGCAGTGCTAGGGGCAAACAGGGACTCGGCAATCAGCCCCAGCATTTT.

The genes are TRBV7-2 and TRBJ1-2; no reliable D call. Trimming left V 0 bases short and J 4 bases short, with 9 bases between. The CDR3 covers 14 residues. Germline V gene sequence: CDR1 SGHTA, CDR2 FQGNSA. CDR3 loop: CASSLARKSYGYTF. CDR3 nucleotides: TGTGCCAGCAGCTTAGCTAGGAAGTCCTATGGCTACACCTTC.

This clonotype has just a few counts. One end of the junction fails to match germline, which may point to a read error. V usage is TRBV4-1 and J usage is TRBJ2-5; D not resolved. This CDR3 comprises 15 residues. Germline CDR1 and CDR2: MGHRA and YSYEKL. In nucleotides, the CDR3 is TGCGCCAGCAGTTCCTCCCAGCTGTACCAAGGGACCCAGTACTTC. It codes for CASSSSQLYQGTQYF.

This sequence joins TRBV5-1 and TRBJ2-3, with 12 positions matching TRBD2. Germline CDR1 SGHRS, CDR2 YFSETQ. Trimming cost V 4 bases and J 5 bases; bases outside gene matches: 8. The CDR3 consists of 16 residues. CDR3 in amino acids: CASSPTSGRRVDTQYF. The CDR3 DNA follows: TGCGCCAGCAGCCCCACTAGCGGGAGGCGAGTAGATACGCAGTATTTT.

CDR3 amino acids: CASSYARETQYF. The CDR3 DNA reads as TGTGCCAGCAGCTATGCCCGGGAGACCCAGTACTTC. The rearrangement uses TRBV7-2 and TRBJ2-5; D ambiguous. The CDR3 is 12 amino acids. The germline V gene encodes CDR1 SGHTA and CDR2 FQGNSA. Trimming removed 4 bases at V and 5 bases at J, with 8 bases between.

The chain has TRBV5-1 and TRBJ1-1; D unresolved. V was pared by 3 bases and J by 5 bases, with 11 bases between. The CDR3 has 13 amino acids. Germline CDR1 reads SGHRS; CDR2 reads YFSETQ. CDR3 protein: CASSSSGETEAFF. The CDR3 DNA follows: TGCGCCAGCAGCTCTTCTGGGGAGACTGAAGCTTTCTTT.

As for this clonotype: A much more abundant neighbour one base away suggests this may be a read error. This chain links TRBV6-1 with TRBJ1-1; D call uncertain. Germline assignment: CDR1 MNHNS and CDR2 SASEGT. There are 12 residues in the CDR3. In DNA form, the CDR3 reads TGTGTCAGCAGTGGAATGAACACTGAAGCTTTCTTT. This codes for CVSSGMNTEAFF.

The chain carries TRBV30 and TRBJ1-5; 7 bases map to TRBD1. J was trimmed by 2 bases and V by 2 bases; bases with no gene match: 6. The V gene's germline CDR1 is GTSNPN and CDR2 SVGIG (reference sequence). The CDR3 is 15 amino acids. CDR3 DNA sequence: TGTGCCTGGAGTTCCAGACAGGGCGGCAATCAGCCCCAGCATTTT. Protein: CAWSSRQGGNQPQHF.

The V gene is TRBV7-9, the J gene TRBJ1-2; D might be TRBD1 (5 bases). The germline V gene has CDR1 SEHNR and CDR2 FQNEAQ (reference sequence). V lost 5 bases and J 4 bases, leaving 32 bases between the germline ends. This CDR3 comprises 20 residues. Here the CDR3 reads CASSPQDLPGGGINSYGYTF. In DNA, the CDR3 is TGTGCCAGCAGCCCCCAGGACCTGCCCGGGGGGGGGATTAACAGCTATGGCTACACCTTC.

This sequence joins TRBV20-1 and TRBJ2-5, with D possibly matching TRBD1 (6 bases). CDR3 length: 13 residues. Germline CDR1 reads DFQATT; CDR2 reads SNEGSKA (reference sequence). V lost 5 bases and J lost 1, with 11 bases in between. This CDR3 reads CSAAQGSQETQYF. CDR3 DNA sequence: TGCAGTGCTGCACAGGGATCCCAAGAGACCCAGTACTTC.

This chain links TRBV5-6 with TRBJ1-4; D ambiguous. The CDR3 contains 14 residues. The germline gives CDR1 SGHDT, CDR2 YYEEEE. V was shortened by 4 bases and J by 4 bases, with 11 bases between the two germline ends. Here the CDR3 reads CASSPTAFNEKLFF. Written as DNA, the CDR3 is TGTGCCAGCAGCCCGACCGCTTTTAATGAAAAACTGTTTTTT.

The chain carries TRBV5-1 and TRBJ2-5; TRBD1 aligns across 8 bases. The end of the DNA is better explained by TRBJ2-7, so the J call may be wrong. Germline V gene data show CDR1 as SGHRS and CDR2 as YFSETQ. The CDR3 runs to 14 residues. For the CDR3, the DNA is TGCGCCAGCAGCGCCCGGACAGGGAGCGACGAGCAGTACTTC. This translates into CASSARTGSDEQYF.

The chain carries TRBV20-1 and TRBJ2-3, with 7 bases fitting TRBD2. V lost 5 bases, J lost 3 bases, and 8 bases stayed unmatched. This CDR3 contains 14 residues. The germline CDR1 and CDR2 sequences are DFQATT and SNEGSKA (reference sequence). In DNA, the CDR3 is TGCAGTGCTCTGGGACCGGGGGGAACAGATACGCAGTATTTT. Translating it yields CSALGPGGTDTQYF.

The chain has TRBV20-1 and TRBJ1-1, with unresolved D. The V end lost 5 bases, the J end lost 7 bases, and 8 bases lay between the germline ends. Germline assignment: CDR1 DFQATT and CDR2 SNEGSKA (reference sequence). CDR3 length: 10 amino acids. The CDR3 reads CSARMDEAFF. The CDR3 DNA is TGCAGTGCTCGCATGGATGAAGCTTTCTTT.

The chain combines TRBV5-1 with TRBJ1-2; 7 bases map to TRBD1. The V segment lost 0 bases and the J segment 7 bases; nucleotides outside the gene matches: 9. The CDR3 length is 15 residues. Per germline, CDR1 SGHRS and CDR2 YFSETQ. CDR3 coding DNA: TGCGCCAGCAGCTTGGAAGCTGGCAGGGGGTCTGGCTACACCTTC. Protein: CASSLEAGRGSGYTF. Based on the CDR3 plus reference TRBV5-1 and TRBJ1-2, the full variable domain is KAGVTQTPRYLIKTRGQQVTLSCSPISGHRSVSWYQQTPGQGLQFLFEYFSETQRNKGNFPGRFSGRQFSNSRSEMNVSTLELGDSALYLCASSLEAGRGSGYTFGSGTRLTVV.

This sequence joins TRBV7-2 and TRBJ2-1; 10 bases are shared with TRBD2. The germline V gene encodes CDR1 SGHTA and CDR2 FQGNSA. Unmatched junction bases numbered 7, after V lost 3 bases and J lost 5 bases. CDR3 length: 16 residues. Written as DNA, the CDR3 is TGTGCCAGCAGCTTCGGACTAGCGGCCTGGGACAATGAGCAGTTCTTC. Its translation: CASSFGLAAWDNEQFF.